A selection of T cell receptor beta chains follows, all from one sample in a study of blood T cell repertoires in COVID-19. The method was immunoSEQ multiplex PCR; TCRdb's version includes in-frame clones alone and lacks a portion of them. This table holds 110,000 to 150,000 clones, over 75% found once. Sequenced input: peripheral blood. These receptors were taken from a human donor in a cohort sampled during active COVID-19. Each CDR3 is given with its conserved first and last residue. A D gene is named only where the DNA matches it firmly. Size tells how often a clone was seen (once, few, many) or the class of an expanded clone, and some rows leave it out.

clone_size	j_call	d_call	cdr3_length	v_call	cdr3_aa	cdr3_nt
NA	TRBJ1-1	NA	15	TRBV19	CASRPRQALNTEAFF	TGTGCCAGTAGGCCTCGACAGGCGCTGAACACTGAAGCTTTCTTT
NA	TRBJ2-1	NA	13	TRBV30	CAWSVFVYNEQFF	TGTGCCTGGAGTGTATTCGTCTACAATGAGCAGTTCTTC
NA	TRBJ1-4	TRBD1	16	TRBV5-1	CASSPATGATNEKLFF	TGCGCCAGCAGTCCCGCAACAGGGGCAACTAATGAAAAACTGTTTTTT
NA	TRBJ2-2	TRBD1	14	TRBV6-6	CASSSRTGAGELFF	TGTGCCAGCAGTTCCCGGACAGGGGCGGGGGAGCTGTTTTTT
once	TRBJ2-5	TRBD1	13	TRBV19	CASSVARGETQYF	TGTGCCAGTAGTGTAGCCAGGGGGGAGACCCAGTACTTC
few	TRBJ2-1	NA	16	TRBV7-3	CASSLRGTAPGNEQFF	TGTGCCAGCAGCTTACGGGGGACCGCCCCGGGCAATGAGCAGTTCTTC
NA	TRBJ2-1	TRBD2	16	TRBV5-4	CASSAGLAGVLNEQFF	TGTGCCAGCAGCGCGGGACTAGCGGGAGTTCTCAATGAGCAGTTCTTC
NA	TRBJ1-5	TRBD1	14	TRBV7-9	CASSSGTGNQPQHF	TGTGCCAGCAGCTCCGGGACAGGCAATCAGCCCCAGCATTTT
NA	TRBJ2-7	NA	15	TRBV6-5	CASSYLRDSSYEQYF	TGTGCCAGCAGTTACCTGCGGGACAGCTCCTACGAGCAGTACTTC
NA	TRBJ2-3	NA	15	TRBV2	CASSPRLLSGETQYF	TGTGCCAGCAGTCCAAGATTATTGTCTGGGGAGACGCAGTATTTT
once	TRBJ2-2	NA	15	TRBV4-3	CASSQRLRDTGELFF	TGCGCCAGCAGCCAACGTCTACGGGACACCGGGGAGCTGTTTTTT
once	TRBJ2-2	TRBD1	15	TRBV6-6	CASSRGQGRTGELFF	TGTGCCAGCAGCCGAGGACAGGGACGAACCGGGGAGCTGTTTTTT
NA	TRBJ1-1	TRBD1	16	TRBV18	CASTSLRTGSNTEAFF	TGTGCCAGCACTTCCTTAAGGACAGGCTCGAACACTGAAGCTTTCTTT
NA	TRBJ1-2	NA	11	TRBV29-1	CSAEAGQGYTF	TGCAGCGCTGAGGCGGGGCAGGGCTACACCTTC
NA	TRBJ2-3	TRBD2	15	TRBV5-8	CASSRTSGDTDTQYF	TGTGCCAGCAGCAGGACTAGCGGAGACACAGATACGCAGTATTTT
NA	TRBJ2-1	TRBD2	17	TRBV11-3	CASCLGGGLAGDNEQFF	TGTGCCAGCTGCTTAGGGGGGGGACTAGCGGGGGACAATGAGCAGTTCTTC
NA	TRBJ1-2	TRBD1	15	TRBV28	CASSTTGGGLNGYTF	TGTGCCAGCAGTACAACAGGGGGCGGGTTAAATGGCTACACCTTC
NA	TRBJ1-1	TRBD1	14	TRBV2	CASSPRGMNTEAFF	TGTGCCAGCAGTCCCAGGGGGATGAACACTGAAGCTTTCTTT
NA	TRBJ2-2	NA	16	TRBV19	CASSPTRDTNTGELFF	TGTGCCAGTAGTCCCACTAGGGACACGAACACCGGGGAGCTGTTTTTT
NA	TRBJ1-2	NA	14	TRBV5-6	CASSPESSRRGYTF	TGTGCCAGCAGCCCGGAATCCTCGAGGCGGGGCTACACCTTC
NA	TRBJ2-1	NA	14	TRBV9	CASSVGGTGNEQFF	TGTGCCAGCAGTGTGGGTGGGACTGGCAATGAGCAGTTCTTC
NA	TRBJ2-4	TRBD1	17	TRBV4-1	CASSPSTGMLAKNIQYF	TGCGCCAGCAGCCCGTCGACAGGGATGCTGGCCAAAAACATTCAGTACTTC
NA	TRBJ2-3	NA	17	TRBV5-1	CASSLVTGTYSTDTQYF	TGCGCCAGCAGCTTGGTAACCGGGACATATAGCACAGATACGCAGTATTTT
NA	TRBJ1-2	NA	14	TRBV4-1	CASSPTEQYYGYTF	TGCGCCAGCAGCCCAACAGAGCAGTACTATGGCTACACCTTC
NA	TRBJ2-7	TRBD1	16	TRBV11-3	CASSSFTPGQGYEQYF	TGTGCCAGCAGCTCTTTTACCCCGGGACAGGGCTACGAGCAGTACTTC
NA	TRBJ2-3	NA	17	TRBV3-1/TRBV3-2	CASSQEPQQGGTDTQYF	TGTGCCAGCAGCCAAGAGCCCCAACAGGGTGGCACAGATACGCAGTATTTT
NA	TRBJ1-4	TRBD1	17	TRBV7-9	CASSQALPTGGDEKLFF	TGTGCCAGCAGCCAAGCCCTTCCGACAGGGGGTGACGAAAAACTGTTTTTT
once	TRBJ2-5	TRBD1	15	TRBV7-2	CASSLRGGLQETQYF	TGTGCCAGCAGCTTAAGAGGGGGCCTCCAAGAGACCCAGTACTTC
NA	TRBJ1-2	NA	15	TRBV7-2	CASSLALGGVKGYTF	TGTGCCAGCAGCTTAGCGCTAGGAGGGGTTAAGGGCTACACCTTC
NA	TRBJ2-1	NA	14	TRBV12-5	CASGLGGLSNEQFF	TGTGCTAGTGGTTTGGGGGGGCTGTCTAATGAGCAGTTCTTC
NA	TRBJ2-3	NA	12	TRBV3-1/TRBV3-2	CASSHTRGTQYF	TGTGCCAGCAGCCACACTCGGGGTACGCAGTATTTT
NA	TRBJ2-1	NA	19	TRBV7-2	CASSFRGGYRPAGYNEQFF	TGTGCCAGCAGCTTTCGAGGTGGCTACCGGCCGGCTGGTTACAATGAGCAGTTCTTC
NA	TRBJ1-1	TRBD1	13	TRBV6-5	CASKIRGTTEAFF	TGTGCCAGCAAGATCAGGGGGACCACTGAAGCTTTCTTT